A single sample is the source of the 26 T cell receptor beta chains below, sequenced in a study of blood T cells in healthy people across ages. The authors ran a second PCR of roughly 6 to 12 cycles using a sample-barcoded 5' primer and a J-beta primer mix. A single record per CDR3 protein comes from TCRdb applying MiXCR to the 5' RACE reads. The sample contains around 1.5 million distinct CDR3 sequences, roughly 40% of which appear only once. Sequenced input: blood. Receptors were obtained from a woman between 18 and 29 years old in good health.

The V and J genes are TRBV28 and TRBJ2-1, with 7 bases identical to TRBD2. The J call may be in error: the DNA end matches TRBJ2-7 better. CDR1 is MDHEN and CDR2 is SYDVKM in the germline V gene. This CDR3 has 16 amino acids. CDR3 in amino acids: CASRTSARLSYNEQYF. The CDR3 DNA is TGTGCCAGCAGAACTAGCGCCAGGCTCTCCTACAATGAGCAGTACTTC.

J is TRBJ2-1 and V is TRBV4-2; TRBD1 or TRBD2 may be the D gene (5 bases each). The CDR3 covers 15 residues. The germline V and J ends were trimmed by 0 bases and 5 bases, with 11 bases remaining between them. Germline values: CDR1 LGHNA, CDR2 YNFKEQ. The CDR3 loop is CASSQDEGSHNEQFF. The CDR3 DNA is TGTGCCAGCAGCCAAGATGAGGGGTCACACAATGAGCAGTTCTTC.

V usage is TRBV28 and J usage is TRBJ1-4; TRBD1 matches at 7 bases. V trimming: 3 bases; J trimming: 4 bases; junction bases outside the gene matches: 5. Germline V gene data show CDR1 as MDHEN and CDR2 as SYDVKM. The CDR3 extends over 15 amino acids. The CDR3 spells CASSFPDRLNEKLFF. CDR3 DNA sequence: TGTGCCAGCAGTTTCCCGGACAGGCTTAATGAAAAACTGTTTTTT.

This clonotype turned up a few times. CDR3 amino acids: CASSQDLGGRYEQYF. CDR3 DNA: TGTGCCAGCAGCCAAGACTTGGGGGGCCGGTACGAGCAGTACTTC. The V gene is TRBV4-2, the J gene TRBJ2-7, with D possibly being TRBD1 or TRBD2 (6 bases each). V lost 0 bases, J lost 4 bases, and 13 bases lay in between. Per germline, CDR1 LGHNA and CDR2 YNFKEQ. This CDR3 is 15 amino acids long.

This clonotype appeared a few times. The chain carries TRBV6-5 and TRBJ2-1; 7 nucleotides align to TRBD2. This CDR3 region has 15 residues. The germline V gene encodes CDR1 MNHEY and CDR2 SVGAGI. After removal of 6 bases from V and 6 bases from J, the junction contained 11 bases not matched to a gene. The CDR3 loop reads CASSTRGGSANEQFF. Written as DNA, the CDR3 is TGTGCCAGCAGCACCCGAGGCGGGAGCGCCAATGAGCAGTTCTTC.

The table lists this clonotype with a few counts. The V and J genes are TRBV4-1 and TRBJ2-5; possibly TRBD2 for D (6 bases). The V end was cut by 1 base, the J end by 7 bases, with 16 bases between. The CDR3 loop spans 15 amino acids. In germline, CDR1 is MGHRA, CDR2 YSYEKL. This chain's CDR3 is CASSQGSGTLSTQYF. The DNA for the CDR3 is TGCGCCAGCAGCCAAGGGTCAGGGACTTTGTCGACCCAGTACTTC.

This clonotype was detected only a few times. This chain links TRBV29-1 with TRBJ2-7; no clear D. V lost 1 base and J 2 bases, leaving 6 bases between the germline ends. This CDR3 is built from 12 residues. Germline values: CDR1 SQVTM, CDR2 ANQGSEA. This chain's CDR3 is CSVEGQPYEQYF. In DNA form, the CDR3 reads TGCAGCGTTGAAGGGCAGCCCTACGAGCAGTACTTC.

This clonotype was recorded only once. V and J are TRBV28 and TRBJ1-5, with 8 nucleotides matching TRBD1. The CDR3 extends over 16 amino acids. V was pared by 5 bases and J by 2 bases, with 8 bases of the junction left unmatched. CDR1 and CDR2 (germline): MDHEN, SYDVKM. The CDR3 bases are TGTGCCAGCAGTGGCGCAGGGGGCGCGGGCAATCAGCCCCAGCATTTT. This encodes CASSGAGGAGNQPQHF.

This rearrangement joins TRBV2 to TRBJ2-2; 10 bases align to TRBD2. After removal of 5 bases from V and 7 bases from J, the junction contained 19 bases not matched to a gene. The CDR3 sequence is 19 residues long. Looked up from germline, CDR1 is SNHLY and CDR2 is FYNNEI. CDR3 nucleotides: TGTGCCAGCAGTCCTCAGCCCTATCTCACTAGCGGGAAGGTCGGGGAGCTGTTTTTT. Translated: CASSPQPYLTSGKVGELFF.

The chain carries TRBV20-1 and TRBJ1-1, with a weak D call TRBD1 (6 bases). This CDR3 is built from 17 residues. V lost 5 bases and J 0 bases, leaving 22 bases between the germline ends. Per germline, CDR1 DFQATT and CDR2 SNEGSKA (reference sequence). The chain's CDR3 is CSARVDRLDSLNTEAFF. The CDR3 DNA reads TGCAGTGCTCGCGTCGATCGCCTGGACAGCTTGAACACTGAAGCTTTCTTT.

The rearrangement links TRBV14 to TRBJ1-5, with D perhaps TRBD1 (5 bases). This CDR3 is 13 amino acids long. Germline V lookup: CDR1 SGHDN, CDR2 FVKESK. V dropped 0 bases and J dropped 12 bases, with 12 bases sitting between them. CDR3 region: CASSQERGSLQHF. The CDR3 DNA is TGTGCCAGCAGCCAAGAGCGGGGGTCCCTCCAGCATTTT.

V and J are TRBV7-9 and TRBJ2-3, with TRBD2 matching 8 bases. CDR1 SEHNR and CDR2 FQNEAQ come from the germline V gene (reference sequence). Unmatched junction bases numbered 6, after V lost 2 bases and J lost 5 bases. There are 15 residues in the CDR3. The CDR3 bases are TGTGCCAGCAGCTTAAAAAGCGGGAGTGGAGATACGCAGTATTTT. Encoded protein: CASSLKSGSGDTQYF.

CDR3 sequence reads: CASSHPDRYSEQFF. The CDR3 nucleotides read TGCGCCAGCAGCCATCCGGACCGCTACTCTGAGCAGTTCTTC. V usage is TRBV4-1 and J usage is TRBJ2-1, with D hard to call. Germline V gene lookup returns CDR1 MGHRA and CDR2 YSYEKL. The CDR3 length is 14 residues. V was shortened by 3 bases and J by 9 bases, with 15 bases between the two germline ends.

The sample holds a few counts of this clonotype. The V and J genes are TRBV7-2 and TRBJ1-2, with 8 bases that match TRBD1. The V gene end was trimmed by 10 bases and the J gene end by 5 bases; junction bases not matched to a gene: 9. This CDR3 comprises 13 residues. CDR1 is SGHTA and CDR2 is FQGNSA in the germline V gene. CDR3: CATSDRDIYGYTF. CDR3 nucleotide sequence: TGTGCCACCTCGGACAGGGATATTTATGGCTACACCTTC.

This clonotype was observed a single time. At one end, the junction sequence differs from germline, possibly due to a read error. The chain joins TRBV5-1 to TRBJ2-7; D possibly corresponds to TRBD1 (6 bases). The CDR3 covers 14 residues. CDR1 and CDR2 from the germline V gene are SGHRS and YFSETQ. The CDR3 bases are TGCGCCGGCAGCACGGGACATGGAGCCTACGAGCAGTACTTC. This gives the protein CAGSTGHGAYEQYF.

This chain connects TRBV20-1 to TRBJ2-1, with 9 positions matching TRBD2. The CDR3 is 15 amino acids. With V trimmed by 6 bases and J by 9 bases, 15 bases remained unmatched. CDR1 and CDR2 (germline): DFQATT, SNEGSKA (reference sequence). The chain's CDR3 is CSATRGAGGETEQFF. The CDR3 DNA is TGCAGTGCAACCCGAGGAGCGGGGGGTGAGACTGAGCAGTTCTTC.

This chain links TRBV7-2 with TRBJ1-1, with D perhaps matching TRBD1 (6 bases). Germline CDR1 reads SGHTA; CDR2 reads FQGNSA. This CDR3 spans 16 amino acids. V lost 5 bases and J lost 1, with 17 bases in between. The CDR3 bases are TGTGCCAGCAGCGGTACGAGAGAGACAGGGAACACTGAAGCTTTCTTT. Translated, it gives CASSGTRETGNTEAFF.

CDR3 region: CASSYSPGGGSSYNEQFF. The CDR3, as DNA: TGTGCCAGCAGTTACTCCCCGGGGGGCGGGAGCTCCTACAATGAGCAGTTCTTC. The chain recombines TRBV6-5 with TRBJ2-1; possibly TRBD2 for D (7 bases). CDR1 is MNHEY, CDR2 SVGAGI, per germline. The CDR3 extends over 18 amino acids. V was clipped by 0 bases and J by 0 bases, with 15 bases between them.

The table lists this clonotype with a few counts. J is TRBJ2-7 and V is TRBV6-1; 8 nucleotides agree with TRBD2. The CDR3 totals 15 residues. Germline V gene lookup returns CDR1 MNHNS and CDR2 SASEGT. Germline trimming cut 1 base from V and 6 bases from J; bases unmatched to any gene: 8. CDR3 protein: CASSEVGTSRVEQYF. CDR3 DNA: TGTGCCAGCAGTGAAGTCGGGACTAGTAGGGTCGAGCAGTACTTC.

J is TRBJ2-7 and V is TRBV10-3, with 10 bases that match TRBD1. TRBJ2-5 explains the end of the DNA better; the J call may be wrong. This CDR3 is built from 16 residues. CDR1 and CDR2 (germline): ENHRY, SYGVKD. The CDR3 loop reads CAISASGGQGFETQYF. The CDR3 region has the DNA TGTGCCATCAGTGCTTCTGGGGGACAGGGGTTTGAGACCCAGTACTTC.

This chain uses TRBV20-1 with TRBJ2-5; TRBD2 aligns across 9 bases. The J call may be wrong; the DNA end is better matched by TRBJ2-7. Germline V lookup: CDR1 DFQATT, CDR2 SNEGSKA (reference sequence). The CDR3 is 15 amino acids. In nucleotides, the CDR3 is TGCAGTGCTAGAGACGGTAGCGGGAGCGTCAACGAGCAGTACTTC. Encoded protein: CSARDGSGSVNEQYF.

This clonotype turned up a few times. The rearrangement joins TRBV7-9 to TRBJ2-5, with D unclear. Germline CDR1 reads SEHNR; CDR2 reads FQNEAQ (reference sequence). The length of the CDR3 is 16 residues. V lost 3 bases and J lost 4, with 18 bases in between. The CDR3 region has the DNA TGTGCCAGCAGCTTCCTAAAGCCCATGGGTGGAGAGACCCAGTACTTC. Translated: CASSFLKPMGGETQYF.

CDR3 nucleotides: TGTGCCAGCAGCTTAGTGGGTGGAGACTCCTACGAGCAGTACTTC. Translation gives CASSLVGGDSYEQYF. V and J are TRBV7-2 and TRBJ2-7, with no clear D. There are 15 residues in the CDR3. The ends were cut back, 1 base at V and 0 bases at J, with 10 bases in the middle. Germline V gene lookup returns CDR1 SGHTA and CDR2 FQGNSA.

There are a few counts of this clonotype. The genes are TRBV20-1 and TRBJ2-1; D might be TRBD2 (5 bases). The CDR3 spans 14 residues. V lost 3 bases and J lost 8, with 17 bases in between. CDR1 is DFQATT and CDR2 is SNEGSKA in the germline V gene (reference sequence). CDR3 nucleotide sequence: TGCAGTGCTAGCCCCCTAGTAGCGTTGGATGAGCAGTTCTTC. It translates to CSASPLVALDEQFF.

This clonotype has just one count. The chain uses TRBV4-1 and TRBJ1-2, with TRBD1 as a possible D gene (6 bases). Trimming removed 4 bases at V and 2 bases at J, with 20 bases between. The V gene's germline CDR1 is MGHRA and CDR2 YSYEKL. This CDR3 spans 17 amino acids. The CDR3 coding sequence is TGCGCCAGCAGCCTACGTACCAGGGACACCGAAAACTATGGCTACACCTTC. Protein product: CASSLRTRDTENYGYTF.

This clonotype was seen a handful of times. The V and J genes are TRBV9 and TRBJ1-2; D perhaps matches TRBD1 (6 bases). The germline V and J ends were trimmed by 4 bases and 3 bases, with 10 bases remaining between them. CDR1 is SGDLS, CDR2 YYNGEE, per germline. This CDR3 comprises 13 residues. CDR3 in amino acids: CASSKQGYYGYTF. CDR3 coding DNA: TGTGCCAGCAGCAAACAGGGATACTATGGCTACACCTTC.